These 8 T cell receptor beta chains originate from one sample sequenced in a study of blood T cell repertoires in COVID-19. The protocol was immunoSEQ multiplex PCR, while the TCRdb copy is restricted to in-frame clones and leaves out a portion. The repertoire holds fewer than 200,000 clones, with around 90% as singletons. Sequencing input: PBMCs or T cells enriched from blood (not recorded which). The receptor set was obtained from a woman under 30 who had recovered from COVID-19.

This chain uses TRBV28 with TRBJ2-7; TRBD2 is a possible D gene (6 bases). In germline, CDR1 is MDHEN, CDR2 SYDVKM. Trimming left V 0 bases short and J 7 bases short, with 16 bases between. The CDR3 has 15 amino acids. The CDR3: CASSLWLSFGGEQYF. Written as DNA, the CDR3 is TGTGCCAGCAGTTTATGGCTCAGCTTTGGGGGGGAGCAGTACTTC.

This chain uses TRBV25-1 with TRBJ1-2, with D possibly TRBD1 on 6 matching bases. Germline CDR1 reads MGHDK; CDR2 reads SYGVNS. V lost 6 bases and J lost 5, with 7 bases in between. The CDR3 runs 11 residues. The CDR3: CASSQGYGYTF. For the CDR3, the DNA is TGTGCCAGCAGCCAGGGGTATGGCTACACCTTC.

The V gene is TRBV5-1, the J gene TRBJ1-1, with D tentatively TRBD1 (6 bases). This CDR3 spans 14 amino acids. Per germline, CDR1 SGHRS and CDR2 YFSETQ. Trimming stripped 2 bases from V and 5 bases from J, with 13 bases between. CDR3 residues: CASSLQGFQTEAFF. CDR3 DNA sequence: TGCGCCAGCAGCTTACAGGGTTTTCAGACTGAAGCTTTCTTT.

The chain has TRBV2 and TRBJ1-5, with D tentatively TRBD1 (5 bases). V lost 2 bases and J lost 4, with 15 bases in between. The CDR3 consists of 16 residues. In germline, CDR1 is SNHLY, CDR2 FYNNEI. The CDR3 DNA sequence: TGTGCCAGCAGTGAACGTCTAGTCAGGGCAAATCAGCCCCAGCATTTT. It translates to CASSERLVRANQPQHF.

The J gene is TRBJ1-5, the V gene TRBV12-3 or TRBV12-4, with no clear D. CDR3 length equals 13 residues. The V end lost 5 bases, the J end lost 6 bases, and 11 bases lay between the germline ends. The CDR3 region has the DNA TGTGCCAGCAGTACAAGGGAGGGTCAGCCCCAGCATTTT. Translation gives CASSTREGQPQHF.

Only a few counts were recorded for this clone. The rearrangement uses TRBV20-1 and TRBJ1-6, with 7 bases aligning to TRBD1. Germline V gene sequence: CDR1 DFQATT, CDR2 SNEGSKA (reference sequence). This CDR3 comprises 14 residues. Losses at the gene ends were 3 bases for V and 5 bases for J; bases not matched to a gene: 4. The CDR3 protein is CSASPGTDNSPLHF. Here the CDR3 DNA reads TGCAGTGCTAGTCCCGGGACAGATAATTCACCCCTCCACTTT.

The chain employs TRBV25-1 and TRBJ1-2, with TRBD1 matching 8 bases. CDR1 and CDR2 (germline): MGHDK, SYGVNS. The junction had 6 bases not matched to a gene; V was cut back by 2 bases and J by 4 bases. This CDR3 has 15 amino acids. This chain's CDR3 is CASSETGGHGYGYTF. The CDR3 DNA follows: TGTGCCAGCAGTGAAACAGGGGGGCATGGCTATGGCTACACCTTC.

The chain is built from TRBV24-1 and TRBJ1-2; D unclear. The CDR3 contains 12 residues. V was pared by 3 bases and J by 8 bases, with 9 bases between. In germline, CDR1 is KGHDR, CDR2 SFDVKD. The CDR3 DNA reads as TGTGCCACCAGTGATCCAGGTAAAGGCTACACCTTC. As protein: CATSDPGKGYTF.